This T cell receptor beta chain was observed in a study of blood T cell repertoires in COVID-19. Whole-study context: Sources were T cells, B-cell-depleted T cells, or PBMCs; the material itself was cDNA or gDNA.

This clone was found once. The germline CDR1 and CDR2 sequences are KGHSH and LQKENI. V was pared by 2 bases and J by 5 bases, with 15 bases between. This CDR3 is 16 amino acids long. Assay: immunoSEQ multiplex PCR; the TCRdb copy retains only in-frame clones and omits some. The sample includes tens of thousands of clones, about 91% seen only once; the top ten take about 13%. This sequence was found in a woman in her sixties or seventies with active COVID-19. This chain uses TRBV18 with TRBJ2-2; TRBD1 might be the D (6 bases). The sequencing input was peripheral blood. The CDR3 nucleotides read TGTGCCAGCTCACCAGACGGGACATTTCGGACCGGGGAGCTGTTTTTT. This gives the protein CASSPDGTFRTGELFF. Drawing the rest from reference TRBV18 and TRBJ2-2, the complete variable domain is NAGVMQNPRHLVRRRGQEARLRCSPMKGHSHVYWYRQLPEEGLKFMVYLQKENIIDESGMPKERFSAEFPKEGPSILRIQQVVRGDSAAYFCASSPDGTFRTGELFFGEGSRLTVL.